Below, 32 T cell receptor beta chains from the same sample are listed, as sequenced in a study of blood T cell repertoires in COVID-19. The repertoire was sequenced with immunoSEQ multiplex PCR; TCRdb's copy has only in-frame clones and lacks some. The table has under 200,000 clones, around nine tenths seen once. The sequenced material came from peripheral blood. These receptors came from a man aged 35 to 55 with active or convalescent COVID-19.

This sequence joins TRBV9 and TRBJ1-2, with TRBD1 matching over 8 bases. The V segment lost 2 bases and the J segment 6 bases; nucleotides outside the gene matches: 12. Germline-derived CDR1 and CDR2 are SGDLS and YYNGEE. CDR3 size: 16 residues. This chain's CDR3 is CASSVSPGQEGDGYTF. In nucleotides, the CDR3 is TGTGCCAGCAGCGTGTCGCCGGGACAGGAGGGTGATGGCTACACCTTC.

This chain uses TRBV28 with TRBJ1-4; maybe TRBD1 (6 bases). CDR1 and CDR2 (germline): MDHEN, SYDVKM. This CDR3 contains 13 residues. V was pared by 5 bases and J by 15 bases, with 19 bases between. The chain's CDR3 is CASSRPRTVRMFF. As DNA, the CDR3 is TGTGCCAGCAGTCGACCCCGGACAGTCAGGATGTTTTTT.

This chain joins TRBV28 and TRBJ1-2; a possible D gene is TRBD1 (6 bases). The CDR3 runs to 13 residues. Germline V gene data show CDR1 as MDHEN and CDR2 as SYDVKM. This CDR3 is CASQDSENYGYTF. In DNA form, the CDR3 reads TGTGCTAGTCAGGACAGCGAGAACTATGGCTACACCTTC.

The CDR3 is CASSLKGQNYGYTF. The CDR3 coding sequence is TGTGCCAGCAGCCTGAAGGGACAGAACTATGGCTACACCTTC. This sequence joins TRBV5-6 and TRBJ1-2, with 7 nucleotides matching TRBD1. CDR3 length: 14 residues. V lost 4 bases, J lost 2 bases, and 5 bases stayed unmatched. Germline V gene lookup returns CDR1 SGHDT and CDR2 YYEEEE. Full variable domain (outside the CDR3, taken from reference TRBV5-6 and TRBJ1-2): DAGVTQSPTHLIKTRGQQVTLRCSPKSGHDTVSWYQQALGQGPQFIFQYYEEEERQRGNFPDRFSGHQFPNYSSELNVNALLLGDSALYLCASSLKGQNYGYTFGSGTRLTVV.

The rearrangement joins TRBV19 to TRBJ2-7; TRBD1 is a possible D gene (6 bases). V lost 0 bases to trimming and J lost 7 bases, with 10 bases between them. CDR1 is LNHDA, CDR2 SQIVND, per germline (reference sequence). This CDR3 is built from 13 residues. DNA of the CDR3: TGTGCCAGTAGTATAGAGGACAGATATGAGCAGTACTTC. It codes for CASSIEDRYEQYF.

This rearrangement joins TRBV19 to TRBJ1-5; 7 bases agree with TRBD1. Germline assignment: CDR1 LNHDA and CDR2 SQIVND (reference sequence). After removal of 1 base from V and 6 bases from J, the junction contained 6 bases not matched to a gene. The CDR3 covers 15 residues. The CDR3 region has the DNA TGTGCCAGTAGTATAGCGGAGGGGGCTGGTCAGCCCCAGCATTTT. Its protein product is CASSIAEGAGQPQHF.

The chain links TRBV7-9 to TRBJ2-7, with 7 bases aligning to TRBD1. Germline V gene data show CDR1 as SEHNR and CDR2 as FQNEAQ (reference sequence). Trimming at V came to 0 bases and at J to 4 bases, leaving 3 bases not matched to a gene. This CDR3 region has 14 residues. CDR3 sequence: CASSLATGDYEQYF. The CDR3 DNA follows: TGTGCCAGCAGCTTAGCTACAGGGGATTACGAGCAGTACTTC.

This chain links TRBV6-5 with TRBJ1-2; the match to TRBD1 covers 8 bases. The CDR3 covers 14 residues. Germline V lookup: CDR1 MNHEY, CDR2 SVGAGI. J gave up 2 bases and V 8 bases, and 7 bases lay outside the gene matches. CDR3 sequence reads: CASLRGQGNYGYTF. CDR3 in DNA: TGTGCCAGCCTCAGGGGGCAGGGAAACTATGGCTACACCTTC.

This clone was picked up a small number of times. This chain joins TRBV9 and TRBJ1-2; the match to TRBD1 covers 12 bases. The ends lost 0 bases at V and 1 base at J; junction bases unmatched: 10. Looked up from germline, CDR1 is SGDLS and CDR2 is YYNGEE. CDR3 length equals 19 residues. The CDR3 here is CASSVARGQGATLNYGYTF. The CDR3 DNA reads TGTGCCAGCAGCGTAGCAAGGGGACAGGGGGCGACGCTTAACTATGGCTACACCTTC. The entire variable domain, with the rest obtained from reference TRBV9 and TRBJ1-2, is as follows: DSGVTQTPKHLITATGQRVTLRCSPRSGDLSVYWYQQSLDQGLQFLIQYYNGEERAKGNILERFSAQQFPDLHSELNLSSLELGDSALYFCASSVARGQGATLNYGYTFGSGTRLTVV.

This clone is a singleton in its sample. This chain joins TRBV18 and TRBJ1-4; the match to TRBD1 covers 7 bases. Germline CDR1 KGHSH, CDR2 LQKENI. This CDR3 has 14 amino acids. The V and J ends lost 5 bases and 2 bases, in that order; junction bases with no gene match: 2. CDR3 sequence: CASSKQGTNEKLFF. The CDR3 region has the DNA TGTGCCAGCTCAAAACAGGGGACTAATGAAAAACTGTTTTTT.

The chain couples TRBV6-2 or TRBV6-3 to TRBJ2-7, with D tentatively TRBD1 (6 bases). The germline V gene encodes CDR1 MNHEY and CDR2 SVGEGT. The V end was cut by 2 bases, the J end by 3 bases, with 8 bases between. CDR3 length: 13 amino acids. The CDR3 loop reads CASSYGRGYEQYF. CDR3 DNA: TGTGCCAGCAGTTACGGCAGGGGCTACGAGCAGTACTTC.

Turning to this clone: A single base separates this from a much larger clone, so it may be a read error. The V and J genes are TRBV11-3 and TRBJ2-7; 10 positions match TRBD1. The CDR3 totals 14 residues. With V trimmed by 5 bases and J by 3 bases, 4 bases remained unmatched. Germline V gene lookup returns CDR1 SGHNT and CDR2 YENEEA. CDR3 DNA: TGTGCCAGCAGCCCGGGACAGGGGCTCTACGAGCAGTACTTC. Translating it yields CASSPGQGLYEQYF.

The rearrangement links TRBV14 to TRBJ1-2; D uncertain. V was clipped by 0 bases and J by 4 bases, with 6 bases between them. The CDR3 is 13 residues long. Germline V gives CDR1 SGHDN, CDR2 FVKESK. The CDR3 sequence is CASSQDRSYGYTF. For the CDR3, the DNA is TGTGCCAGCAGCCAAGACAGATCCTATGGCTACACCTTC.

This clone appeared a few times. Different DNA sequences within this sample yield the same CDR3. The chain recombines TRBV6-5 with TRBJ1-6, with 10 bases aligning to TRBD1. Trimming removed 4 bases from V and 10 bases from J; junction bases left unmatched: 7. Germline V gives CDR1 MNHEY, CDR2 SVGAGI. The CDR3 runs 15 residues. The CDR3 reads CASSLGQGYRSPLHF. The CDR3 nucleotides read TGTGCCAGCAGTTTGGGACAGGGGTATCGCTCACCCCTCCACTTT.

This clone was seen only a few times. V and J are TRBV3-1 (or the pseudogene TRBV3-2) and TRBJ2-3; D uncertain. Germline-derived CDR1 and CDR2 are LGHDT and YNNKEL (reference sequence). The CDR3 is made up of 13 amino acids. Trimming cost V 0 bases and J 5 bases, with 6 bases left between them. The CDR3 nucleotides are TGTGCCAGCAGCCAAGATTCCGGAGATACGCAGTATTTT. It encodes CASSQDSGDTQYF.

This clone was recorded only once. This specimen includes other DNA sequences encoding the same CDR3. The chain uses TRBV27 and TRBJ2-7; no firm D call. The V end was cut by 2 bases, the J end by 0 bases, with 5 bases between. There are 13 residues in the CDR3. Germline V gene sequence: CDR1 MNHEY, CDR2 SMNVEV (reference sequence). The CDR3: CASSLRVSYEQYF. The CDR3 nucleotides are TGTGCCAGCAGTTTACGGGTCTCCTACGAGCAGTACTTC.

The chain carries TRBV4-3 and TRBJ2-7; perhaps TRBD1 as D (5 bases). From germline, CDR1 is LGHNA and CDR2 YSLEER. CDR3 size: 16 residues. V was pared by 1 base and J by 0 bases, with 13 bases between. The CDR3 bases are TGCGCCAGCAGCCAAGCTCTCGGTGGGGCCTCCTACGAGCAGTACTTC. It yields the protein CASSQALGGASYEQYF.

The chain links TRBV3-1 (or the pseudogene TRBV3-2) to TRBJ2-3; TRBD2 might be the D (5 bases). Germline loops: CDR1 LGHDT, CDR2 YNNKEL (reference sequence). Trimming shortened V by 6 bases and J by 3 bases, and 10 bases separated the two germline ends. This CDR3 comprises 13 residues. Here the CDR3 DNA reads TGTGCCAGCAGTCTGTGGGAGACAGATACGCAGTATTTT. The encoded protein is CASSLWETDTQYF.

The rearrangement links TRBV19 to TRBJ1-2; a weak D match, TRBD1 (6 bases). The CDR3 sequence is 19 residues long. Trimming shortened V by 6 bases and J by 4 bases, and 30 bases separated the two germline ends. CDR1 and CDR2 (germline): LNHDA, SQIVND (reference sequence). The CDR3, as DNA: TGTGCCAGTAGAACCACAGGCGGAACAGGGACTACGCGAGGCTATGGCTACACCTTC. Translation: CASRTTGGTGTTRGYGYTF.

For the CDR3, the DNA is TGTGCCAGCAGCGACGGACGGGACTACGAGCAGTACTTC. Translated: CASSDGRDYEQYF. The chain combines TRBV9 with TRBJ2-7; possibly TRBD2 for D (5 bases). The CDR3 is made up of 13 amino acids. Germline V lookup: CDR1 SGDLS, CDR2 YYNGEE. With 3 bases removed from V and 3 bases from J, the gap between germline ends came to 10 bases. The whole variable domain, remainder taken from reference TRBV9 and TRBJ2-7, is DSGVTQTPKHLITATGQRVTLRCSPRSGDLSVYWYQQSLDQGLQFLIQYYNGEERAKGNILERFSAQQFPDLHSELNLSSLELGDSALYFCASSDGRDYEQYFGPGTRLTVT.

As regards this clone: The junction differs from germline at one of its ends, possibly a read error. The chain joins TRBV18 to TRBJ2-7; 12 bases map to TRBD1. This CDR3 comprises 16 residues. CDR1 is KGHSH, CDR2 LQKENI, per germline. The CDR3 region is CASPPAMGTGGLGQYF. The CDR3 DNA follows: TGTGCCAGCCCACCAGCTATGGGGACAGGGGGCTTGGGGCAGTACTTC.

The CDR3 loop reads CASSPKPGQNTEAFF. CDR3 DNA: TGCGCCAGCAGCCCGAAACCGGGACAGAACACTGAAGCTTTCTTT. The rearrangement uses TRBV5-1 and TRBJ1-1; perhaps TRBD1 as D (6 bases). The germline gives CDR1 SGHRS, CDR2 YFSETQ. Trimming removed 4 bases from V and 1 base from J, with 14 bases in between. The CDR3 has 15 amino acids.

The chain combines TRBV6-6 with TRBJ2-7; 9 bases line up with TRBD1. V lost 10 bases and J lost 0; bases outside the gene matches: 7. CDR3 length equals 14 residues. The germline V gene has CDR1 MNHNY and CDR2 SVGAGI (reference sequence). The CDR3 bases are TGTGCCACCCGGGGACAGGGTAGCTCCTACGAGCAGTACTTC. Its translation: CATRGQGSSYEQYF.

The V and J genes are TRBV11-2 and TRBJ1-1; no definite D call. The germline gives CDR1 SGHAT, CDR2 FQNNGV. This CDR3 contains 15 residues. Trimming left V 8 bases short and J 1 base short, with 17 bases between. This CDR3 is CASGIAEVRNTEAFF. In DNA form, the CDR3 reads TGTGCCAGCGGTATAGCGGAGGTTAGGAACACTGAAGCTTTCTTT.

V usage is TRBV6-5 and J usage is TRBJ1-2; D perhaps matches TRBD1 (5 bases). The V end lost 6 bases, the J end lost 14 bases, and 28 bases lay between the germline ends. CDR1 is MNHEY and CDR2 is SVGAGI in the germline V gene. The CDR3 covers 15 residues. This CDR3 is CASRPPTGAETSPTF. The CDR3 region has the DNA TGTGCCAGCAGGCCACCCACAGGAGCAGAGACTTCTCCTACCTTC.

This clone showed up just once. The V and J genes are TRBV2 and TRBJ2-1; D possibly corresponds to TRBD1 (6 bases). The germline V and J ends were trimmed by 2 bases and 10 bases, with 21 bases remaining between them. In germline, CDR1 is SNHLY, CDR2 FYNNEI. The CDR3 contains 16 residues. DNA of the CDR3: TGTGCCAGCAGTGAACGGGTGGGCAGGGGAGTGGGCGAGCAGTTCTTC. Amino acids: CASSERVGRGVGEQFF. Complete variable domain (other parts from reference TRBV2 and TRBJ2-1): EPEVTQTPSHQVTQMGQEVILRCVPISNHLYFYWYRQILGQKVEFLVSFYNNEISEKSEIFDDQFSVERPDGSNFTLKIRSTKLEDSAMYFCASSERVGRGVGEQFFGPGTRLTVL.

This chain uses TRBV14 with TRBJ2-1; D is ambiguous. V lost 1 base and J 8 bases, leaving 9 bases between the germline ends. The CDR3 is 13 residues long. Germline lookup yields CDR1 SGHDN and CDR2 FVKESK. As DNA, the CDR3 is TGTGCCAGCAGCCAAGTACAGACACATGAGCAGTTCTTC. Translated, it gives CASSQVQTHEQFF.

J is TRBJ2-5 and V is TRBV7-2; D may be TRBD2 (5 bases). This CDR3 is 15 amino acids long. V lost 5 bases and J 2 bases, leaving 15 bases between the germline ends. Germline assignment: CDR1 SGHTA and CDR2 FQGNSA. CDR3 sequence reads: CASSPESTIQETQYF. In DNA, the CDR3 is TGTGCCAGCAGCCCCGAATCGACTATACAAGAGACCCAGTACTTC. The variable domain in full, with the rest retrieved from reference TRBV7-2 and TRBJ2-5, is GAGVSQSPSNKVTEKGKDVELRCDPISGHTALYWYRQSLGQGLEFLIYFQGNSAPDKSGLPSDRFSAERTGGSVSTLTIQRTQQEDSAVYLCASSPESTIQETQYFGPGTRLLVL.

In the case of this clone: Compared with germline, one end of the junction differs, possibly owing to a read error. The chain uses TRBV24-1 and TRBJ1-2, with TRBD1 identical over 7 bases. The germline V gene encodes CDR1 KGHDR and CDR2 SFDVKD. This CDR3 region has 12 residues. The CDR3 DNA reads TGTGCCACCAGTGAACCTAACAGGGGCTTTGCCTTC. Protein product: CATSEPNRGFAF.

V gene TRBV28 combines with J gene TRBJ2-7; TRBD2 might be the D (6 bases). Germline lookup yields CDR1 MDHEN and CDR2 SYDVKM. Trimming stripped 5 bases from V and 4 bases from J, with 21 bases between. The CDR3 totals 16 residues. The CDR3 loop reads CASSHAGGWKAYEQYF. The CDR3 coding sequence is TGTGCCAGCAGTCACGCCGGGGGTTGGAAGGCATACGAGCAGTACTTC.

The CDR3 DNA follows: TGTGCCTGGAGTCCACCTGGGACAGGGATGGGCGGCTACACCTTC. It translates to CAWSPPGTGMGGYTF. The gene calls are TRBV30 and TRBJ1-2, with 9 bases that match TRBD1. The CDR3 is made up of 15 amino acids. The germline V gene encodes CDR1 GTSNPN and CDR2 SVGIG (reference sequence). Trimming at V came to 2 bases and at J to 8 bases, leaving 12 bases not matched to a gene.

The CDR3 sequence is CASSEGGQLEQYF. Here the CDR3 DNA reads TGTGCCAGCAGTGAAGGGGGACAGCTAGAGCAGTACTTC. The chain has TRBV6-1 and TRBJ2-7; 7 bases fit TRBD1. The J segment lost 7 bases and the V segment lost 1 base, leaving 4 bases of the junction unmatched. Germline V gene lookup returns CDR1 MNHNS and CDR2 SASEGT. The CDR3 sequence is 13 residues long.